This T cell receptor beta chain is from a study of blood T cell repertoires in COVID-19. The wider study: The United States, Italy and Spain were the sources of the acute and convalescent COVID-19 samples. The analysed material was cDNA or gDNA that came from T cells, B-cell-depleted T cells, or PBMCs.

In the original workflow: From reference gene primer amplification, estimates of nucleated cell counts were derived. Some clones are missing from TCRdb's copy, which holds only in-frame ones; the method was immunoSEQ multiplex PCR. V and J calls plus clone size are reproduced from that table; the DNA served to infer D and trimming. Among some 130,000 clones, roughly three quarters were seen once, and the ten largest hold around 2%. V was pared by 1 base and J by 3 bases, with 8 bases of the junction left unmatched. Germline assignment: CDR1 LNHDA and CDR2 SQIVND (reference sequence). CDR3 length equals 16 residues.

The rearrangement uses TRBV19 and TRBJ2-7, with TRBD2 matching over 8 bases. This sequence was found in a woman in her 70s with acute or convalescent COVID-19. Material for sequencing was peripheral blood. The CDR3, as DNA: TGTGCCAGTAGTATAGGTAGCGGGACTATAAACTACGAGCAGTACTTC. It codes for CASSIGSGTINYEQYF.